One T cell receptor beta chain is described in this entry. This clonotype was seen many times. Its antigen is unknown. Base qualities are missing; no much larger clone stands one base away. This specimen comes from a study (dated by TCRdb to the early 2010s). Based on the germline V gene, the CDR1 and CDR2 sequences are SGHDN and FVKESK. V and J are trimmed by 3 bases and 6 bases, and the gene matches miss 7 bases of the junction. Counted from cysteine to phenylalanine, this CDR3 has 15 amino acids. This entry keeps only the CDR3 DNA: 45 bases, framed from base 1. Sequenced on an Illumina Genome Analyzer IIx. The raw public reads went through TCRdb reprocessing: fastp at Q25, MiXCR clone calling, in-frame beta chains kept. Each record represents a unique CDR3 protein, reported with the most common genes and DNA among its rows. For this sample there are several thousand distinct CDR3 sequences; around 32% appear just once. The ten biggest clones cover more than 20% of the sample.

This chain joins TRBV14 to TRBJ2-4, and TRBD2 matches 8 of the central bases. The sequencing input was blood. This TCR came from a human donor. The nucleotide sequence reads as follows: TGTGCCAGCAGCCACCCGGGACTAGAGGGAAACATTCAGTACTTC. Its translation is CASSHPGLEGNIQYF.